These 30 T cell receptor beta chains were sequenced from one sample in a study of blood T cell repertoires in COVID-19. The repertoire was sequenced with immunoSEQ multiplex PCR; TCRdb's copy has only in-frame clones and lacks some. The data hold about 99,000 clones, with approximately 88% observed a single time. The sample comprised peripheral blood. These receptors were obtained from a human donor in a cohort sampled during active COVID-19.

The V and J genes are TRBV18 and TRBJ2-3; a weak D match, TRBD1 (6 bases). V was cut by 3 bases and J by 1 base, with 11 bases left in between. Germline V gives CDR1 KGHSH, CDR2 LQKENI. CDR3 length: 15 amino acids. Written as DNA, the CDR3 is TGTGCCAGCTCACCGAACCGACAGGGCACAGATACGCAGTATTTT. Amino acid sequence: CASSPNRQGTDTQYF.

V usage is TRBV11-1 and J usage is TRBJ2-1; TRBD2 matches at 10 bases. The CDR3 has 16 amino acids. Looked up from germline, CDR1 is SGHAT and CDR2 is FQDESV (reference sequence). The V gene end was trimmed by 3 bases and the J gene end by 4 bases; junction bases not matched to a gene: 6. The CDR3 region has the DNA TGTGCCAGCAGCTTCTGGGCTAGCGGGAGATACAATGAGCAGTTCTTC. It encodes CASSFWASGRYNEQFF.

The chain couples TRBV5-1 to TRBJ2-2; 9 nucleotides agree with TRBD1. V dropped 5 bases and J dropped 3; count of bases not matched to a gene: 5. Per the germline V gene, CDR1 is SGHRS and CDR2 is YFSETQ. This CDR3 contains 15 residues. CDR3 nucleotides: TGCGCCAGCAGGGCGGGACAGGGAGACACCGGGGAGCTGTTTTTT. Amino acids: CASRAGQGDTGELFF.

The gene calls are TRBV29-1 and TRBJ2-1; possibly TRBD2 for D (6 bases). Trimming left V 5 bases short and J 9 bases short, with 17 bases between. This CDR3 region has 13 residues. CDR1 SQVTM and CDR2 ANQGSEA come from the germline V gene. This chain's CDR3 is CSVSGSVFGEQFF. The CDR3 nucleotides are TGCAGCGTTAGCGGGTCGGTTTTTGGTGAGCAGTTCTTC.

The chain recombines TRBV5-1 with TRBJ2-2; TRBD2 matches at 9 bases. Looked up from germline, CDR1 is SGHRS and CDR2 is YFSETQ. V lost 2 bases, J lost 6 bases, and 11 bases stayed unmatched. CDR3 length equals 17 residues. In nucleotides, the CDR3 is TGCGCCAGCAGCTTCTCCTCGGGCGGGGGGGCCGCCGGGGAGCTGTTTTTT. Translated, it gives CASSFSSGGGAAGELFF.

V is TRBV24-1 and J is TRBJ2-1; 7 bases are a match to TRBD1. CDR1 is KGHDR, CDR2 SFDVKD, per germline. Trimming took 3 bases from V and 4 from J; bases not matched to a gene: 11. There are 17 residues in the CDR3. This CDR3 reads CATSDTPRQGRYNEQFF. The CDR3 nucleotides read TGTGCCACCAGTGATACCCCACGACAGGGTCGTTACAATGAGCAGTTCTTC.

The rearrangement joins TRBV6-5 to TRBJ1-2, with a weak D call TRBD1 (5 bases). The CDR3 contains 15 residues. The germline V gene has CDR1 MNHEY and CDR2 SVGAGI. V lost 7 bases and J 8 bases, leaving 23 bases between the germline ends. CDR3 sequence: CASTQSGGGKYGYTF. The CDR3 DNA reads as TGTGCCAGCACCCAATCCGGGGGGGGAAAGTACGGCTACACCTTC.

The chain uses TRBV7-2 and TRBJ1-3; D may be TRBD1 (5 bases). The CDR3 extends over 15 amino acids. From germline, CDR1 is SGHTA and CDR2 FQGNSA. Trimming stripped 4 bases from V and 0 bases from J, with 10 bases between. In DNA, the CDR3 is TGTGCCAGCAGCTGGTTCGGGGGCTCTGGAAACACCATATATTTT. Translating it yields CASSWFGGSGNTIYF.

The rearrangement links TRBV5-6 to TRBJ1-1; D uncertain. Germline loops: CDR1 SGHDT, CDR2 YYEEEE. The ends were cut back, 4 bases at V and 1 base at J, with 11 bases in the middle. The CDR3 length is 14 residues. The CDR3 DNA sequence: TGTGCCAGCAGCGGCAGACTGGGGAACACTGAAGCTTTCTTT. Its protein is CASSGRLGNTEAFF. Variable domain in full (rest from reference TRBV5-6 and TRBJ1-1): DAGVTQSPTHLIKTRGQQVTLRCSPKSGHDTVSWYQQALGQGPQFIFQYYEEEERQRGNFPDRFSGHQFPNYSSELNVNALLLGDSALYLCASSGRLGNTEAFFGQGTRLTVV.

This chain uses TRBV11-2 with TRBJ1-1; D gene uncertain. Germline assignment: CDR1 SGHAT and CDR2 FQNNGV. V was cut by 3 bases and J by 7 bases, with 12 bases left in between. The CDR3 has 13 residues. CDR3 in amino acids: CASSLEASYEAFF. The CDR3 DNA sequence: TGTGCCAGCAGCTTGGAGGCTTCCTATGAAGCTTTCTTT.

The chain recombines TRBV3-1 (or the pseudogene TRBV3-2) with TRBJ1-4, with TRBD1 identical over 10 bases. The CDR3 is 15 amino acids. V shed 5 bases, J shed 8 bases, and the junction held 8 bases outside the gene matches. The V gene's germline CDR1 is LGHDT and CDR2 YNNKEL (reference sequence). The CDR3 loop reads CASSSPGTGEEKLFF. CDR3 sequence (DNA): TGTGCCAGCAGCTCGCCCGGGACAGGGGAGGAAAAACTGTTTTTT.

This clone was seen more than once but under ten times. V is TRBV7-9 and J is TRBJ2-1; 8 positions match TRBD2. Looked up from germline, CDR1 is SEHNR and CDR2 is FQNEAQ (reference sequence). The J segment lost 7 bases and the V segment lost 2 bases, leaving 7 bases of the junction unmatched. The CDR3 length is 15 residues. For the CDR3, the DNA is TGTGCCAGCAGCTTAAATAGCGGGGATCTTAATGAGCAGTTCTTC. This sequence encodes CASSLNSGDLNEQFF.

On this clone: The same CDR3 also results from other DNA sequences found in this sample. The J gene is TRBJ1-2, the V gene TRBV18, with 8 bases identical to TRBD1. This CDR3 region has 14 residues. The junction had 3 bases not matched to a gene; V was cut back by 3 bases and J by 3 bases. Germline V lookup: CDR1 KGHSH, CDR2 LQKENI. In DNA, the CDR3 is TGTGCCAGCTCACCCCTGGACAGGGACTATGGCTACACCTTC. This translates into CASSPLDRDYGYTF.

The count of this clone is one. The chain links TRBV6-6 to TRBJ1-1, with D unclear. The length of the CDR3 is 15 residues. The ends were cut back, 2 bases at V and 2 bases at J, with 12 bases in the middle. Germline V gene data show CDR1 as MNHNY and CDR2 as SVGAGI (reference sequence). The CDR3 bases are TGTGCCAGCAGTTACGATGGCCGAGGTAACACTGAAGCTTTCTTT. It codes for CASSYDGRGNTEAFF.

V and J are TRBV10-3 and TRBJ2-7; weak D call: TRBD2 (5 bases). The CDR3 extends over 15 amino acids. Germline assignment: CDR1 ENHRY and CDR2 SYGVKD. Trimming stripped 3 bases from V and 6 bases from J, with 18 bases between. The CDR3: CAISDSLGASVEQYF. The CDR3 coding sequence is TGTGCCATCAGTGATTCATTGGGAGCGAGTGTCGAGCAGTACTTC.

The gene calls are TRBV28 and TRBJ2-1; tentative D call: TRBD2 (7 bases). The germline V gene has CDR1 MDHEN and CDR2 SYDVKM. Between the trimmed V and J ends, which lost 7 bases and 5 bases, there was a span of 21 bases. The CDR3 runs 16 residues. The CDR3 DNA is TGTGCCAGCAATGGACAGACGGGGGGACCGAACAATGAGCAGTTCTTC. It yields the protein CASNGQTGGPNNEQFF. The variable domain in full, with the rest retrieved from reference TRBV28 and TRBJ2-1, is DVKVTQSSRYLVKRTGEKVFLECVQDMDHENMFWYRQDPGLGLRLIYFSYDVKMKEKGDIPEGYSVSREKKERFSLILESASTNQTSMYLCASNGQTGGPNNEQFFGPGTRLTVL.

This clone showed up just once. The CDR3 region has the DNA TGTGCCAGCGTGGAGGGCGGGTATGGCTACACCTTC. Encoded protein: CASVEGGYGYTF. V is TRBV12-3 or TRBV12-4 and J is TRBJ1-2; no clear D. V was pared by 8 bases and J by 5 bases, with 12 bases between. The CDR3 totals 12 residues.

This clone is a singleton in its sample. The CDR3 sequence is CASSPSQGAKNEKLFF. In DNA form, the CDR3 reads TGTGCCAGCAGCCCTTCACAGGGGGCGAAGAATGAAAAACTGTTTTTT. The chain couples TRBV27 to TRBJ1-4; 9 nucleotides line up with TRBD1. Germline CDR1 is MNHEY and CDR2 is SMNVEV (reference sequence). V lost 6 bases and J lost 5; bases outside the gene matches: 10. The CDR3 sequence is 16 residues long.

This clone was observed a single time. The chain joins TRBV28 to TRBJ2-5; 11 positions agree with TRBD2. J lost 4 bases, V lost 2 bases, and 3 bases had no gene match. Germline V gene sequence: CDR1 MDHEN, CDR2 SYDVKM. The CDR3 covers 15 residues. The CDR3 DNA sequence: TGTGCCAGCAGTTTACCCGGACTAGCGGGAGAGACCCAGTACTTC. Residues: CASSLPGLAGETQYF.

The chain links TRBV18 to TRBJ1-2; 9 nucleotides align to TRBD1. Trimming removed 6 bases from V and 7 bases from J; junction bases left unmatched: 3. This CDR3 has 12 residues. Germline CDR1 KGHSH, CDR2 LQKENI. As DNA, the CDR3 is TGTGCCAGCTCCGGGACAGGGCGTGGCTACACCTTC. Its protein product is CASSGTGRGYTF. Together with reference TRBV18 and TRBJ1-2, the CDR3 gives the full variable domain: NAGVMQNPRHLVRRRGQEARLRCSPMKGHSHVYWYRQLPEEGLKFMVYLQKENIIDESGMPKERFSAEFPKEGPSILRIQQVVRGDSAAYFCASSGTGRGYTFGSGTRLTVV.

The rearrangement joins TRBV7-9 to TRBJ2-7; 8 bases are a match to TRBD1. Germline assignment: CDR1 SEHNR and CDR2 FQNEAQ (reference sequence). The CDR3 is 15 amino acids. V was pared by 5 bases and J by 2 bases, with 8 bases of the junction left unmatched. The CDR3 here is CASSQRTGNPYEQYF. DNA of the CDR3: TGTGCCAGCAGCCAGAGGACAGGGAATCCCTACGAGCAGTACTTC. The variable domain in full, completed from reference TRBV7-9 and TRBJ2-7, reads DTGVSQNPRHKITKRGQNVTFRCDPISEHNRLYWYRQTLGQGPEFLTYFQNEAQLEKSRLLSDRFSAERPKGSFSTLEIQRTEQGDSAMYLCASSQRTGNPYEQYFGPGTRLTVT.

This chain's CDR3 is CASSSTSGRGETQYF. In DNA form, the CDR3 reads TGCGCCAGCAGCTCGACTAGCGGGAGGGGGGAGACCCAGTACTTC. The chain combines TRBV5-1 with TRBJ2-5; TRBD2 aligns across 14 bases. From germline, CDR1 is SGHRS and CDR2 YFSETQ. This CDR3 is built from 15 residues. J was trimmed by 5 bases and V by 3 bases; bases with no gene match: 3.

The rearrangement joins TRBV2 to TRBJ1-2, with TRBD1 identical over 8 bases. This CDR3 is built from 14 residues. CDR1 and CDR2 (germline): SNHLY, FYNNEI. V was clipped by 2 bases and J by 8 bases; unmatched bases: 7. The CDR3 loop reads CASSEIGQGSGYTF. CDR3 sequence (DNA): TGTGCCAGCAGTGAAATCGGACAGGGTAGCGGCTACACCTTC.

The rearrangement uses TRBV5-6 and TRBJ2-5; 8 bases are a match to TRBD1. V gave up 1 base and J gave up 5 bases; unmatched junction bases: 10. CDR3 length equals 16 residues. The germline V gene has CDR1 SGHDT and CDR2 YYEEEE. The CDR3 DNA reads as TGTGCCAGCAGCTTGTTCACAGGGGGTTCGGGGGAGACCCAGTACTTC. It specifies CASSLFTGGSGETQYF.

The chain joins TRBV2 to TRBJ2-7, with D possibly being TRBD2 (6 bases). In germline, CDR1 is SNHLY, CDR2 FYNNEI. The CDR3 has 15 amino acids. The V and J ends lost 6 bases and 5 bases respectively, with 20 bases between them. The CDR3 reads CASRADRVAGNEQYF. The CDR3, as DNA: TGTGCCAGCAGGGCCGACCGTGTTGCGGGGAACGAGCAGTACTTC.

CDR3 coding DNA: TGTGCCAGCTTCCTTGCAGTACCAACCGATTCACCCCTCCACTTT. Translation gives CASFLAVPTDSPLHF. The rearrangement links TRBV18 to TRBJ1-6, with D uncertain. Germline CDR1 is KGHSH and CDR2 is LQKENI. The CDR3 covers 15 residues. Trimming removed 7 bases at V and 8 bases at J, with 18 bases between.

The chain recombines TRBV3-1 (or the pseudogene TRBV3-2) with TRBJ2-7; D not certain. The V and J ends lost 2 bases and 4 bases respectively, with 18 bases between them. The CDR3 runs to 16 residues. Germline V lookup: CDR1 LGHDT, CDR2 YNNKEL (reference sequence). The DNA for the CDR3 is TGTGCCAGCAGCCAACCGCGCGGCACAAAAAAATACGAGCAGTACTTC. Amino acid sequence: CASSQPRGTKKYEQYF.

The chain links TRBV4-3 to TRBJ2-3, with 8 nucleotides matching TRBD2. Germline CDR1 reads LGHNA; CDR2 reads YSLEER. The junction had 18 bases not matched to a gene; V was cut back by 7 bases and J by 0 bases. This CDR3 contains 19 residues. The CDR3 bases are TGCGCCAGCATCGTCCCTTCTAGCGGGCATTATCGTAGCACAGATACGCAGTATTTT. Translated, it gives CASIVPSSGHYRSTDTQYF.

The chain employs TRBV7-8 and TRBJ1-2; 11 bases map to TRBD1. V lost 5 bases and J lost 8; bases outside the gene matches: 4. The V gene's germline CDR1 is SGHVS and CDR2 FQNEAQ. The CDR3 has 13 residues. The DNA for the CDR3 is TGTGCCAGCAGCCCTGGACAGGGGGCCGGCTACACCTTC. It translates to CASSPGQGAGYTF. Supplemented by reference TRBV7-8 and TRBJ1-2, the full variable domain reads GAGVSQSPRYKVAKRGQDVALRCDPISGHVSLFWYQQALGQGPEFLTYFQNEAQLDKSGLPSDRFFAERPEGSVSTLKIQRTQQEDSAVYLCASSPGQGAGYTFGSGTRLTVV.

The chain employs TRBV11-2 and TRBJ1-6, with 7 bases aligning to TRBD1. J lost 10 bases, V lost 5 bases, and 14 bases had no gene match. The V gene's germline CDR1 is SGHAT and CDR2 FQNNGV. This CDR3 comprises 16 residues. The CDR3 bases are TGTGCCAGCAGCCTCATGACAGGGTCGTTGGGGTCACCCCTCCACTTT. It encodes CASSLMTGSLGSPLHF. The whole variable domain, remainder taken from reference TRBV11-2 and TRBJ1-6, is EAGVAQSPRYKIIEKRQSVAFWCNPISGHATLYWYQQILGQGPKLLIQFQNNGVVDDSQLPKDRFSAERLKGVDSTLKIQPAKLEDSAVYLCASSLMTGSLGSPLHFGNGTRLTVT.